Listed here are 8 T cell receptor beta chains from one sample, sequenced in a study of blood T cell repertoires in COVID-19. The assay was immunoSEQ multiplex PCR, and TCRdb's table has in-frame clones only and misses some. This sample has 150,000 or so clones, with roughly 90% found just once. Sequencing input: PBMCs or T cells enriched from blood (not recorded which). Receptors originate from a human donor with acute COVID-19. The donor label of this sample is uncertain.

The V call is TRBV13, the J call TRBJ2-7; TRBD1 might be the D (6 bases). From germline, CDR1 is PRHDT and CDR2 FYEKMQ (reference sequence). Deletions cut 4 bases from V and 1 base from J, with 11 bases between. The CDR3 consists of 14 residues. CDR3 loop: CASSSIGQSYEQYF. CDR3 in DNA: TGTGCCAGCAGCTCGATCGGACAGTCCTACGAGCAGTACTTC.

V is TRBV7-3 and J is TRBJ1-5; TRBD1 aligns across 7 bases. The germline CDR1 and CDR2 sequences are SGHTA and FQGTGA. The CDR3 has 18 residues. J lost 3 bases, V lost 5 bases, and 16 bases had no gene match. This CDR3 is CASSVQIKDRPFNQPQHF. CDR3 nucleotide sequence: TGTGCCAGCAGCGTTCAGATAAAGGACAGGCCGTTCAATCAGCCCCAGCATTTT.

This rearrangement joins TRBV2 to TRBJ1-5; D not resolved. Per germline, CDR1 SNHLY and CDR2 FYNNEI. Trimming stripped 7 bases from V and 4 bases from J, with 14 bases between. The CDR3 has 14 residues. The CDR3 is CASNRDTSNQPQHF. The CDR3 DNA sequence: TGTGCCAGCAACCGGGATACATCAAATCAGCCCCAGCATTTT.

The rearrangement uses TRBV6-5 and TRBJ1-4, with D perhaps matching TRBD1 (6 bases). This CDR3 has 15 amino acids. CDR1 is MNHEY and CDR2 is SVGAGI in the germline V gene. Trimming took 4 bases from V and 14 from J, leaving 23 bases between them. CDR3 nucleotide sequence: TGTGCCAGCAGTTTCGCCGACAGGTCGGGGTATGGGCTGTTTTTT. Translating gives CASSFADRSGYGLFF.

This clone has a single count. The rearrangement uses TRBV9 and TRBJ1-2, with D uncertain. CDR1 SGDLS and CDR2 YYNGEE come from the germline V gene. Trimming cost V 4 bases and J 7 bases, with 14 bases left between them. The CDR3 is made up of 13 amino acids. The CDR3 sequence: CASSLVPLGGYTF. DNA of the CDR3: TGTGCCAGCAGCCTTGTGCCTCTAGGTGGCTACACCTTC.

The chain employs TRBV10-3 and TRBJ2-3; 12 bases match TRBD2. In germline, CDR1 is ENHRY, CDR2 SYGVKD. CDR3 length equals 18 residues. The V gene end was trimmed by 2 bases and the J gene end by 4 bases; junction bases not matched to a gene: 10. CDR3 sequence reads: CAISEPNPLAGGSDTQYF. CDR3 coding DNA: TGTGCCATCAGTGAGCCTAACCCACTAGCGGGGGGTTCAGATACGCAGTATTTT.

Written as DNA, the CDR3 is TGTGCCAGCAGCTCGTACAGGGGACATTCCTACGAGCAGTACTTC. It codes for CASSSYRGHSYEQYF. This chain connects TRBV5-4 to TRBJ2-7; 7 nucleotides align to TRBD1. Germline CDR1 and CDR2: SGHNT and YYREEE (reference sequence). This CDR3 spans 15 amino acids. The J segment lost 1 base and the V segment lost 3 bases, leaving 7 bases of the junction unmatched.

CDR3 sequence (DNA): TGTGCCAGCAGCCTGATTGGGACAGGGACCTACGAGCAGTACTTC. Translated: CASSLIGTGTYEQYF. The chain couples TRBV6-2 or TRBV6-3 to TRBJ2-7, with 9 bases aligning to TRBD1. Trimming removed 6 bases from V and 2 bases from J; junction bases left unmatched: 8. This CDR3 has 15 amino acids. Germline CDR1 and CDR2: MNHEY and SVGEGT.